These 5 T cell receptor beta chains were all obtained from the same sample, sequenced in a study of blood T cell repertoires in COVID-19. Libraries were prepared by immunoSEQ multiplex PCR; TCRdb keeps only in-frame clonotypes and omits some of them. Altogether 250,000 to 300,000 clones are present, 88% being singletons, with the ten largest covering roughly 12%. The sample was peripheral blood. These receptors were collected from a woman aged 25 to 45 with COVID-19, enrolled during active disease.

This sequence joins TRBV28 and TRBJ1-1; tentative D call: TRBD1 (6 bases). The germline V gene has CDR1 MDHEN and CDR2 SYDVKM. V was cut by 6 bases and J by 5 bases, with 16 bases left in between. The CDR3 has 14 residues. The CDR3 reads CASSLGGGSTEAFF. The CDR3 coding sequence is TGTGCCAGCAGCCTAGGCGGGGGCAGTACTGAAGCTTTCTTT. Looking up the rest from reference TRBV28 and TRBJ1-1 gives the full variable domain: DVKVTQSSRYLVKRTGEKVFLECVQDMDHENMFWYRQDPGLGLRLIYFSYDVKMKEKGDIPEGYSVSREKKERFSLILESASTNQTSMYLCASSLGGGSTEAFFGQGTRLTVV.

This chain links TRBV7-9 with TRBJ2-5; no reliable D call. The CDR3 is 13 residues long. From germline, CDR1 is SEHNR and CDR2 FQNEAQ (reference sequence). The germline V and J ends were trimmed by 2 bases and 7 bases, with 11 bases remaining between them. CDR3 DNA: TGTGCCAGCAGCTTACAACGGCCAGGGACCCAGTACTTC. This gives the protein CASSLQRPGTQYF.

The chain combines TRBV5-4 with TRBJ2-2; D perhaps matches TRBD2 (6 bases). Germline V gives CDR1 SGHNT, CDR2 YYREEE (reference sequence). V lost 1 base to trimming and J lost 6 bases, with 16 bases between them. The CDR3 is 16 amino acids. CDR3 DNA: TGTGCCAGCAGCTTGCCTAGCGCCCAGACCCCCGGGGAGCTGTTTTTT. Protein: CASSLPSAQTPGELFF.

The chain links TRBV18 to TRBJ1-2; no reliable D call. The CDR3 is 12 residues long. V lost 1 base and J 6 bases, leaving 6 bases between the germline ends. Germline CDR1 is KGHSH and CDR2 is LQKENI. The CDR3 nucleotides read TGTGCCAGCTCACCACGGGAGGATGGCTACACCTTC. Encoded protein: CASSPREDGYTF.

The CDR3 loop reads CASSIGARGSSYNEQFF. CDR3 in DNA: TGTGCCAGTAGTATAGGTGCGCGGGGGAGCTCCTACAATGAGCAGTTCTTC. The V gene is TRBV19, the J gene TRBJ2-1; 7 nucleotides match TRBD2. Germline loops: CDR1 LNHDA, CDR2 SQIVND (reference sequence). Losses at the gene ends were 1 base for V and 0 bases for J; bases not matched to a gene: 6. The CDR3 spans 17 residues. Full variable domain (missing parts from reference TRBV19 and TRBJ2-1): DGGITQSPKYLFRKEGQNVTLSCEQNLNHDAMYWYRQDPGQGLRLIYYSQIVNDFQKGDIAEGYSVSREKKESFPLTVTSAQKNPTAFYLCASSIGARGSSYNEQFFGPGTRLTVL.